This record concerns one T cell receptor beta chain sequence. This CDR3 is 15 amino acids long. V lost 0 bases and J 4 bases, leaving 12 bases between the germline ends. Germline V gene sequence: CDR1 MNHEY, CDR2 SVGAGI. The data were obtained in a study of blood T cell repertoires in COVID-19. Produced via immunoSEQ multiplex PCR; TCRdb's table is partial and in-frame only. The sample comprises about 180,000 clones, about nine tenths of which are singletons, and roughly 8.9% rests with the top ten. The sequenced material came from PBMCs or T cells enriched from blood (not recorded which). This receptor was taken from a woman younger than 35 who had recovered from COVID-19. V gene TRBV6-5 combines with J gene TRBJ1-2; the D gene is possibly TRBD1 (5 bases). CDR3 DNA sequence: TGTGCCAGCAGTTACTCCGGCGGCGGGACCTATGGCTACACCTTC. Translation gives CASSYSGGGTYGYTF.